This T cell receptor (beta chain) was sequenced during a study of cytomegalovirus exposure and HLA in healthy donors. PCR used 60 Vbeta primers and 13 Jbeta primers. The protocol was immunoSEQ multiplex PCR, while the TCRdb copy is restricted to in-frame clones and leaves out a portion. The top ten hold approximately 1.5% of the sample, which has under 150,000 clones, about 80% seen once. Donors were nominally healthy when sampled, though unrecorded immune exposures were likely. V was cut by 5 bases and J by 4 bases, with 12 bases left in between. CDR1 is MNHEY, CDR2 SVGAGI, per germline. This CDR3 region has 14 residues. This clone was recorded a few times.

The rearrangement links TRBV6-5 to TRBJ1-5, with D perhaps TRBD1 (6 bases). The TCR originated in a man aged 25 to 45 in good health and CMV-seropositive. The sample consisted of PBMCs. CDR3 region: CASSPRGRNQPQHF. The CDR3 DNA is TGTGCCAGCAGTCCCAGGGGCCGAAATCAGCCCCAGCATTTT.